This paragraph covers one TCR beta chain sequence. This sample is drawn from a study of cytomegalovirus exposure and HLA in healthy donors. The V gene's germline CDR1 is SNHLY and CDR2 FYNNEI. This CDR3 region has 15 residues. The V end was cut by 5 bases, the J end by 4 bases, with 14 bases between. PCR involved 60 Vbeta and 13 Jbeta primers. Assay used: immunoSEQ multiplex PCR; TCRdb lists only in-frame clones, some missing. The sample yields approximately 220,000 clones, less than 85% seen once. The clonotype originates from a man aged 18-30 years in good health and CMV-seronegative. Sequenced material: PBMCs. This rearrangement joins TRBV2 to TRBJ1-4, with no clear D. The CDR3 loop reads CASSLSGYLNEKLFF. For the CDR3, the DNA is TGTGCCAGCAGTCTATCAGGTTACCTTAATGAAAAACTGTTTTTT.